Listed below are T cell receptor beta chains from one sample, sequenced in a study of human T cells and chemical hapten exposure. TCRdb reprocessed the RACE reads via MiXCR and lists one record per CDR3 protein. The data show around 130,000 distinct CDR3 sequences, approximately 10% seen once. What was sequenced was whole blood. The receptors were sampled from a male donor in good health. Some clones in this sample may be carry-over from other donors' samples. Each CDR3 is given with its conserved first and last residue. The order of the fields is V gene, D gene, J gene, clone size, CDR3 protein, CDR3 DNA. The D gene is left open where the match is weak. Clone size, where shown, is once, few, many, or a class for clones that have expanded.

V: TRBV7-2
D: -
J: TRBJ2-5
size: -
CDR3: CASSYSGKETQYF
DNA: TGTGCCAGCAGCTACTCCGGGAAAGAGACCCAGTACTTC

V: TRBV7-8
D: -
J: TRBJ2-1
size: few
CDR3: CASSSRDNEQFF
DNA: TGTGCCAGCAGCTCAAGGGACAATGAGCAGTTCTTC

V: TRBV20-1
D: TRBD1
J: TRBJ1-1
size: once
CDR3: CSARDDRYRGNTEAFF
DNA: TGCAGTGCTAGAGACGACCGCTACAGGGGCAACACTGAAGCTTTCTTT

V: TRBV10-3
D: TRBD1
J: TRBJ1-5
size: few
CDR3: CAISETGGGNQPQHF
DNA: TGTGCCATCAGTGAGACAGGGGGCGGCAATCAGCCCCAGCATTTT

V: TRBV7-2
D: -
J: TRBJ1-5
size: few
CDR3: CASSVRGDQPQHF
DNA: TGTGCCAGCAGCGTAAGGGGGGATCAGCCCCAGCATTTT

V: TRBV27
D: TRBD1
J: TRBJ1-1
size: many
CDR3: CASSDRGPGNTEAFF
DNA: TGTGCCAGCAGTGACAGGGGGCCTGGGAACACTGAAGCTTTCTTT

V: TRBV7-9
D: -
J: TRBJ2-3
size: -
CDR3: CASSLGTLYTDTQYF
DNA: TGTGCCAGCAGCCTTGGGACACTATACACAGATACGCAGTATTTT

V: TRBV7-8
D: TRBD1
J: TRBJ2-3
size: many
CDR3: CASSLAQGSTDTQYF
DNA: TGTGCCAGCAGCTTAGCACAGGGGAGCACAGATACGCAGTATTTT

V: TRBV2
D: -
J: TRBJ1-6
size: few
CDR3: CASSAVMGSPLHF
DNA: TGTGCCAGCAGCGCCGTGATGGGTTCACCCCTCCACTTT

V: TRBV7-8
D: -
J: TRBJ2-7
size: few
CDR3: CASSLDPRRGEQYF
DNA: TGTGCCAGCAGCTTAGATCCGAGGCGGGGAGAGCAGTACTTC

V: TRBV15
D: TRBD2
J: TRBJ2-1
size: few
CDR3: CATSRDWGPTSGGYNEQFF
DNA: TGTGCCACCAGCAGAGATTGGGGCCCCACTAGCGGGGGCTACAATGAGCAGTTCTTC

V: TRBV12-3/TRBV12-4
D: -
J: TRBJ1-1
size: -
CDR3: CASSSSTNTEAFF
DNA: TGTGCCAGCAGTTCCTCAACGAACACTGAAGCTTTCTTT

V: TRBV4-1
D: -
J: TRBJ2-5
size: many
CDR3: CASSQIGRGSSAGLETQYF
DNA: TGCGCCAGCAGCCAAATCGGGCGCGGCTCCTCCGCAGGGTTAGAGACCCAGTACTTC

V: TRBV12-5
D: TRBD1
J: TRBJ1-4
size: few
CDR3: CASGKTGDGLFF
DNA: TGTGCTAGTGGCAAGACAGGGGATGGACTGTTTTTT

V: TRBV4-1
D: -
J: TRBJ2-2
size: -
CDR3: CASSQYASGNTGELFF
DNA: TGCGCCAGCAGCCAATATGCCAGCGGAAACACCGGGGAGCTGTTTTTT

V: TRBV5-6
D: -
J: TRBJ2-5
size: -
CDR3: CASTDGVTSPLFFWETQYF
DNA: TGTGCCAGCACCGACGGAGTAACCTCCCCGCTATTTTTTTGGGAGACCCAGTACTTC

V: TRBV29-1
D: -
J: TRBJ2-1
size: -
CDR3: CSDTGRGFYNEQFF
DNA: TGCAGCGATACGGGACGAGGGTTCTACAATGAGCAGTTCTTC

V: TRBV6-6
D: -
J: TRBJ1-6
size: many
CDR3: CAGRVGDNSPLHF
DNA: TGTGCCGGGCGCGTCGGAGATAATTCACCCCTCCACTTT

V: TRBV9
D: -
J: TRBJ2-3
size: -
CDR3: CASSLMGGTDTQYF
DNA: TGTGCCAGCAGCCTAATGGGGGGCACAGATACGCAGTATTTT

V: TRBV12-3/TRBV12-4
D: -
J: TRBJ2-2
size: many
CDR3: CASSLAPPGLPGELFF
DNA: TGTGCCAGCAGTTTAGCGCCCCCAGGGTTACCCGGGGAGCTGTTTTTT

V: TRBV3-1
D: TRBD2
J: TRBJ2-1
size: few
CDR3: CASSRDRHQAGGNEQFF
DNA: TGTGCCAGCAGCCGTGACCGACACCAAGCGGGGGGGAATGAGCAGTTCTTC

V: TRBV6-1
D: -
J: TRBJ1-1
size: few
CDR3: CASSTQGPNTEAFF
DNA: TGTGCCAGCAGTACGCAGGGTCCTAACACTGAAGCTTTCTTT

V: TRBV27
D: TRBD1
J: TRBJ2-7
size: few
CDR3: CASSFTGTGDYEQYF
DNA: TGTGCCAGCAGTTTTACCGGGACAGGGGACTACGAGCAGTACTTC

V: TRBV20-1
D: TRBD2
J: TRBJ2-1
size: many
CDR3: CSARAPGWRGASSYNEQFF
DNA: TGCAGTGCTAGAGCTCCCGGCTGGCGGGGGGCGAGCTCCTACAATGAGCAGTTCTTC

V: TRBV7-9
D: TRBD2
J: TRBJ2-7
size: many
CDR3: CASSFGTSGPVGHEQYF
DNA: TGTGCCAGCAGCTTCGGGACTAGCGGGCCGGTGGGGCACGAGCAGTACTTC

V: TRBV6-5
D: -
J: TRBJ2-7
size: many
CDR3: CASSYGTGYHYEQYF
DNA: TGTGCCAGCAGTTACGGAACAGGCTACCACTACGAGCAGTACTTC

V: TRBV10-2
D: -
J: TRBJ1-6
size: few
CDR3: CASSEVGGGSPLHF
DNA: TGCGCCAGCAGTGAGGTCGGGGGCGGGTCACCCCTCCACTTT

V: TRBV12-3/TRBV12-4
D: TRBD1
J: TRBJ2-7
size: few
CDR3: CASSRGQERYF
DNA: TGTGCCAGCAGCCGCGGACAGGAAAGGTACTTC

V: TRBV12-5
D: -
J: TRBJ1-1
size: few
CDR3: CASGLVGSGIMNTEAFF
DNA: TGTGCTAGTGGTTTGGTAGGATCGGGGATCATGAACACTGAAGCTTTCTTT

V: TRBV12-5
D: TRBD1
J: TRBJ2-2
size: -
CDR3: CASGLPTGISTGELFF
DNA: TGTGCTAGTGGTTTACCGACAGGGATCAGCACCGGGGAGCTGTTTTTT

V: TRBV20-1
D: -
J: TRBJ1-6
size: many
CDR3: CSARVGAGPYNSPLHF
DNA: TGCAGTGCAAGAGTCGGGGCAGGTCCATATAATTCACCCCTCCACTTT

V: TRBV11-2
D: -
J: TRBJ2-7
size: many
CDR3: CAGSRGWGSSYEQYF
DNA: TGTGCCGGATCCCGGGGATGGGGCAGTTCCTACGAGCAGTACTTC

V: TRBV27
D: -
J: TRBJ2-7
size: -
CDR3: CASRGDGEQYF
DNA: TGTGCCAGCAGGGGGGACGGGGAGCAGTACTTC

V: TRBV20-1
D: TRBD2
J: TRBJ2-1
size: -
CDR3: CSAPILGLANSYNEQFF
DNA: TGCAGTGCTCCAATTCTGGGACTAGCGAACTCCTACAATGAGCAGTTCTTC

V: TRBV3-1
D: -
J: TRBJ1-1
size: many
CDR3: CASSQDGGDTEAFF
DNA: TGTGCCAGCAGCCAGGACGGCGGGGACACTGAAGCTTTCTTT

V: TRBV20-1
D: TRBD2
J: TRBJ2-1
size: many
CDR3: CSASGRSSYNEQFF
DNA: TGCAGTGCTAGCGGGAGGAGCTCCTACAATGAGCAGTTCTTC

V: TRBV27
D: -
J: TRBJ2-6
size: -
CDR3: CASSSWGSAGANVLTF
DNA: TGTGCCAGCAGTTCTTGGGGTAGCGCTGGGGCCAACGTCCTGACTTTC

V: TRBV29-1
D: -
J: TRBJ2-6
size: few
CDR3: CSVSGSGANVLTF
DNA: TGCAGCGTTTCAGGGTCTGGGGCCAACGTCCTGACTTTC

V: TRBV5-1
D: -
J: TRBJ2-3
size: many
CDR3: CASSLPNLDLGTDTQYF
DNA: TGCGCCAGCAGCTTGCCAAATCTAGATTTGGGCACAGATACGCAGTATTTT

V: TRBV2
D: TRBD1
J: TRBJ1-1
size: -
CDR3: CASTYGGRGSTEAFF
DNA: TGTGCCAGCACCTATGGGGGCAGGGGGAGCACTGAAGCTTTCTTT

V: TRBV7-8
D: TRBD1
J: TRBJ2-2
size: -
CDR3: CASSRLTGSIDGELFF
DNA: TGTGCCAGCAGCCGATTGACAGGGTCGATAGACGGGGAGCTGTTTTTT

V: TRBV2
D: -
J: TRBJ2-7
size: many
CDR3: CAGGLGEGDEQYF
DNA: TGTGCCGGGGGGCTGGGGGAAGGGGACGAGCAGTACTTC

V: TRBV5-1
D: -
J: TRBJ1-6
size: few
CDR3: CASSFSGGKDSPLHF
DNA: TGCGCCAGCAGCTTTAGCGGGGGCAAGGATTCACCCCTCCACTTT

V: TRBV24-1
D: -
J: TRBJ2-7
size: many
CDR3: CATSDPGFSYEQYF
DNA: TGTGCCACCAGTGATCCTGGGTTCTCCTACGAGCAGTACTTC

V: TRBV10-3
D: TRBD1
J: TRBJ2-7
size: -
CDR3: CAISRSDRDFEQYF
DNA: TGTGCCATCAGTCGTTCGGACAGGGACTTCGAGCAGTACTTC

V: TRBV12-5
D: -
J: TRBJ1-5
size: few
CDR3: CASGSPREEQPQHF
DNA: TGTGCTAGTGGGTCCCCCAGGGAGGAACAGCCCCAGCATTTT

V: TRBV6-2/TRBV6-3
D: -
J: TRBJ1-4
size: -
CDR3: CASSPGGTTNEKLFF
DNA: TGTGCCAGCAGCCCAGGAGGGACAACTAATGAAAAACTGTTTTTT

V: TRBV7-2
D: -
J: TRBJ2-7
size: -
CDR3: CASSLLDAYEQYF
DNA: TGTGCCAGCAGCTTACTGGATGCCTACGAGCAGTACTTC

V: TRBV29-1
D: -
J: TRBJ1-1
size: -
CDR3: CSVADSEAFF
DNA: TGCAGCGTTGCGGATTCTGAAGCTTTCTTT

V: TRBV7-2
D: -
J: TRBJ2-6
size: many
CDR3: CASSLVGRSGANVLTF
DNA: TGTGCCAGCAGCTTAGTAGGTCGCTCTGGGGCCAACGTCCTGACTTTC

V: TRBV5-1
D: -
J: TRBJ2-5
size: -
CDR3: CASSFPGEETQYF
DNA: TGCGCCAGCAGCTTTCCAGGGGAAGAGACCCAGTACTTC

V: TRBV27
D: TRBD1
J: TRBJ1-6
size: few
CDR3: CASSSRQGAYNSPLHF
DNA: TGTGCCAGCAGTTCTCGTCAGGGGGCATATAATTCACCCCTCCACTTT

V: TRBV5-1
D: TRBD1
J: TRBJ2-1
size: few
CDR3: CASSLAGQGGNEQFF
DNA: TGCGCCAGCAGCTTGGCGGGACAGGGCGGCAATGAGCAGTTCTTC

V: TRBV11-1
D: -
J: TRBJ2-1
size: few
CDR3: CASSLVLQGPYNEQFF
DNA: TGTGCCAGCAGCTTAGTGCTGCAGGGCCCCTACAATGAGCAGTTCTTC